This T cell receptor beta chain was sequenced in a study of T cell changes during pregnancy in multiple sclerosis (dated 2019 in TCRdb). General notes on the study: The study examined how the T cell repertoire changed over the course of pregnancy in women with multiple sclerosis.

On this clone itself: Its antigen specificity is not known. The input lacks base qualities; no much larger clone sits a single base away.

The trim is 4 bases for V and 2 bases for J, with a gap of 11 bases between the germline ends. The CDR3 starts with the cysteine, ends with the phenylalanine, and has 14 residues. The only DNA kept is the CDR3, 42 bases in frame from the first base. Reading the germline V gene gives CDR1 SGHDT and CDR2 YYEEEE. Library prep was done by the immunoSEQ multiplex PCR assay. TCRdb provides this immuneACCESS table in a form limited to in-frame rearrangements. Some clones are lacking; in checked studies, under half of them reflect an unresolved V gene, and why the rest are absent is not known. Counted in this sample were tens of thousands of clones; approximately 90% of them appeared once. Under 2% of the sample comes from the top ten.

This TCR derives from a female donor in good health, enrolled as a control in a pregnancy study. The chain employs TRBV5-6 and TRBJ2-3; a weak D assignment points to TRBD1 (5 bases agree). Sequences were derived from peripheral blood, sampled in the first trimester of pregnancy. The CDR3 amino acid sequence is: CASSQGIATDTQYF. The nucleotide sequence reads as follows: TGTGCCAGCAGCCAGGGTATCGCCACAGATACGCAGTATTTT. With all but the CDR3 taken from the reference TRBV5-6 and TRBJ2-3 genes, the full variable domain is: DAGVTQSPTHLIKTRGQQVTLRCSPKSGHDTVSWYQQALGQGPQFIFQYYEEEERQRGNFPDRFSGHQFPNYSSELNVNALLLGDSALYLCASSQGIATDTQYFGPGTRLTVL.